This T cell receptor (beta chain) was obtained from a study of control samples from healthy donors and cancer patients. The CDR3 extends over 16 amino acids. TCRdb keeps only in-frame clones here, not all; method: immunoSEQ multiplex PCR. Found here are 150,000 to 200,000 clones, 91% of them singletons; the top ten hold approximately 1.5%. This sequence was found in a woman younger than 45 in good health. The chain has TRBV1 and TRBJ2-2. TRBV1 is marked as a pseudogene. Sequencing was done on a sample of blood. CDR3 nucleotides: TGCACCAGCAGCCAGACCCGGGACCCGAACACCGGGGAGCTGTTTTTT. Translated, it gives CTSSQTRDPNTGELFF.